This TCR beta chain emerged from a study of regulatory T cells in long-lasting Graves disease. Regarding time point: newly diagnosed GD, antithyroid drugs for less than 3 months. The TCR library was prepared using RNA isolated from PBMCs. This clonotype was counted only a few times. What it binds is not known. Through Arm-PCR of CDR3 regions and iRepertoire HTBI primers, TCR beta libraries were built. One entry per CDR3 protein, called by TCRdb with MiXCR from the multiplex PCR reads. The top ten hold roughly 27% of the sample, which has 360,000 or so distinct CDR3 sequences, over 15% seen once. The study's findings and limits: Lower TCR diversity characterized persistent Graves' patients relative to newly diagnosed patients. The study found persistent patients shared more public clonotypes (approximately 2,700) than new patients (roughly 880).

Germline CDR1 and CDR2: LGHDT and YNNKEL (reference sequence). The V gene lost 0 bases and the J gene lost 8 bases, with 13 bases spanning the gap. This CDR3 has 14 amino acids. The sample was also reused in another study, on T cells in Graves' hyperthyroidism and ophthalmopathy. This second report adds: Hyperthyroidism in the patients, aged 18 to 65, was newly diagnosed and under 2 months in duration. Blood also contained most expanded thyroid clonotypes above 0.001.

The chain recombines TRBV3-1 with TRBJ1-2; D remains unclear. The clonotype was recovered from a middle-aged man with Graves disease. Sequences were derived from peripheral blood mononuclear cells (PBMCs), sampled at new diagnosis, from a patient treated with antithyroid drugs. The CDR3 loop is CASSQDLGSGGYTF. The CDR3 nucleotides read TGTGCCAGCAGCCAAGATTTGGGCTCAGGAGGCTACACCTTC.